Following are 6 T cell receptor beta chains from one sample sequenced in a study of T cells after yellow fever vaccination. Using its own MiXCR run on the 5' RACE reads, TCRdb lists one record per CDR3 protein. The profile shows around 100,000 distinct CDR3 sequences, 7% to 8.5% of them singletons. Here the sequenced sample was CD8+ T cells sorted from PBMCs, taken 45 days after the yellow fever booster vaccination. All receptors derive from a man aged 25-40 years who received the YFV17D yellow fever vaccine.

Many counts were recorded for this clonotype. The rearrangement joins TRBV20-1 to TRBJ2-7; TRBD2 matches 8 bases. V dropped 4 bases and J dropped 5; count of bases not matched to a gene: 10. From germline, CDR1 is DFQATT and CDR2 SNEGSKA (reference sequence). The CDR3 totals 14 residues. CDR3 residues: CSAIKRESWDEQYF. CDR3 DNA sequence: TGCAGTGCTATTAAGCGGGAGAGCTGGGACGAGCAGTACTTC.

The CDR3 sequence is CASSSLREGPYEQYF. Here the CDR3 DNA reads TGTGCCAGCAGTTCCTTGCGGGAGGGCCCCTACGAGCAGTACTTC. This sequence joins TRBV6-2 or TRBV6-3 and TRBJ2-7; 9 bases align to TRBD2. V trimming: 4 bases; J trimming: 2 bases; junction bases outside the gene matches: 6. CDR3 length: 15 residues. The germline CDR1 and CDR2 sequences are MNHEY and SVGEGT.

This clonotype was counted many times. A junction end diverges from the germline sequence, so it may reflect a read error. The chain couples TRBV7-7 to TRBJ2-5; D gene ambiguous. The CDR3 loop spans 16 amino acids. Germline V gene sequence: CDR1 SSHAT, CDR2 FNYEAQ (reference sequence). DNA of the CDR3: TGTGCTAGCAGCTTAGGCGGCGCGATGTACCAAGAGACCCAGTACTTC. Its protein is CASSLGGAMYQETQYF.

In this sample, this clonotype turned up many times. V and J are TRBV15 and TRBJ2-1; 7 positions agree with TRBD2. CDR3 length equals 16 residues. Trimming took 0 bases from V and 4 from J; bases not matched to a gene: 6. Germline V gene data show CDR1 as LNHNV and CDR2 as YYDKDF (reference sequence). The CDR3: CATSRDKGGSYNEQFF. The CDR3 DNA reads TGTGCCACCAGCAGAGATAAGGGCGGGAGTTACAATGAGCAGTTCTTC.

This clonotype occurred many times. The rearrangement joins TRBV21-1 to TRBJ2-3; the table gives TRBD2 as D, unverified against the DNA. TRBV21-1 counts as a pseudogene. The CDR3 is 18 residues long. The CDR3 protein is CASSHTSGTRFLTDTQYF. The CDR3 nucleotides are TGTGCCAGCAGCCACACCTCGGGGACTAGATTCCTCACAGATACGCAGTATTTT.

Ten or more counts support this clonotype. The rearrangement links TRBV7-9 to TRBJ2-5; D ambiguous. The CDR3 consists of 15 residues. With 4 bases removed from V and 3 bases from J, the gap between germline ends came to 15 bases. Germline values: CDR1 SEHNR, CDR2 FQNEAQ (reference sequence). The CDR3 spells CASSSRVRREETQYF. DNA for the CDR3: TGTGCCAGCAGCTCAAGGGTCCGAAGAGAAGAGACCCAGTACTTC.